This T cell receptor (beta chain) was retrieved from a study of tumor and adjacent non-tumor tissue in lung cancer. At the level of the study: Patients comprised about eleven adenocarcinoma, a couple of squamous cell carcinoma and 1 small cell lung cancer. Some 4.2 million productive TCRbeta reads were obtained per sample on average.

No cell sorting was done before RNA was extracted from the tissue. More than 3 cm separated this lung sample from the edge of the tumor. Study findings and constraints: Tumor repertoires had a smaller top 100 clone share than normal lung.

The library came from three nested PCR rounds adapted from ARM-PCR protocols. One entry per CDR3 protein, called by TCRdb with MiXCR from the multiplex PCR reads. Here the sample spans approximately 100,000 distinct CDR3 sequences, roughly two thirds being singletons. Of note for this clonotype: The antigen remains unidentified.

Trimming cost V 2 bases and J 5 bases, with 13 bases left between them. This CDR3 contains 13 residues. Germline V lookup: CDR1 DFQATT, CDR2 SNEGSKA (reference sequence). Sequenced input: distant non-tumor lung tissue. This TCR came from a man between 60 and 70 years old with non-small cell lung cancer. This chain uses TRBV20-1 with TRBJ2-7, with a weak D call TRBD1 (6 bases). CDR3 sequence reads: CSARLWGQNEQYF. The CDR3 DNA reads TGCAGTGCTAGACTCTGGGGGCAGAACGAGCAGTACTTC.